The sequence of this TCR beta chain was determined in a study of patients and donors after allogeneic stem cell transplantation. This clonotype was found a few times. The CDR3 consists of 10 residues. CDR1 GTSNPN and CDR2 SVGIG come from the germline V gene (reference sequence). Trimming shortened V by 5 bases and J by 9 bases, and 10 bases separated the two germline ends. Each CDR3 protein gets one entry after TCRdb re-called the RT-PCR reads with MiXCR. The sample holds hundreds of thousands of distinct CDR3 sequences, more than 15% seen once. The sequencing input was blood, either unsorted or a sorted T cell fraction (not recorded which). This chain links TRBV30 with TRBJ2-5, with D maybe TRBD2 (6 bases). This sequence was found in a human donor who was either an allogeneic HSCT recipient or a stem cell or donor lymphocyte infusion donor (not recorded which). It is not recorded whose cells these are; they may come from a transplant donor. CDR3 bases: TGTGCCTGGGGGACTGGGGCCCAGTACTTC. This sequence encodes CAWGTGAQYF.